These 5 T cell receptor beta chains were all obtained from the same sample, sequenced in a study of cytomegalovirus exposure and HLA in healthy donors. This PCR relied on a set of 60 Vbeta primers and 13 Jbeta primers. This table comes from immunoSEQ multiplex PCR, and its TCRdb copy is limited to in-frame clones, with some not included. The profile shows approximately 130,000 clones, around 85% of them singletons. The sequenced sample was PBMCs. Receptors originate from a woman aged 30 to 39 in good health and CMV-seropositive.

This rearrangement joins TRBV28 to TRBJ2-2; 7 bases line up with TRBD1. CDR1 and CDR2 from the germline V gene are MDHEN and SYDVKM. V gave up 3 bases and J gave up 2 bases; unmatched junction bases: 6. The CDR3 runs to 16 residues. This CDR3 reads CASSFRGTKNTGELFF. The CDR3 DNA is TGTGCCAGCAGTTTCAGGGGGACGAAAAACACCGGGGAGCTGTTTTTT. Supplemented by reference TRBV28 and TRBJ2-2, the full variable domain reads DVKVTQSSRYLVKRTGEKVFLECVQDMDHENMFWYRQDPGLGLRLIYFSYDVKMKEKGDIPEGYSVSREKKERFSLILESASTNQTSMYLCASSFRGTKNTGELFFGEGSRLTVL.

The chain is built from TRBV30 and TRBJ2-7; a weak D match, TRBD1 (6 bases). CDR3 size: 16 residues. CDR1 and CDR2 (germline): GTSNPN, SVGIG (reference sequence). Trimming cost V 1 base and J 7 bases, with 23 bases left between them. CDR3 DNA: TGTGCCTGGAGTGAGCCTCTCCGCAGGGGTTTGGGGGAGCAGTACTTC. Translated, it gives CAWSEPLRRGLGEQYF.

The V gene is TRBV2, the J gene TRBJ2-3, with TRBD2 as a possible D gene (5 bases). CDR1 and CDR2 (germline): SNHLY, FYNNEI. This CDR3 is 14 amino acids long. V lost 5 bases, J lost 2 bases, and 11 bases lay in between. The CDR3: CASSQNGITDTQYF. CDR3 nucleotides: TGTGCCAGCAGTCAAAACGGGATCACAGATACGCAGTATTTT. Full variable domain (missing parts from reference TRBV2 and TRBJ2-3): EPEVTQTPSHQVTQMGQEVILRCVPISNHLYFYWYRQILGQKVEFLVSFYNNEISEKSEIFDDQFSVERPDGSNFTLKIRSTKLEDSAMYFCASSQNGITDTQYFGPGTRLTVL.

The chain recombines TRBV7-9 with TRBJ2-1; TRBD1 agrees at 8 bases. The CDR3 is 15 amino acids. Losses at the gene ends were 4 bases for V and 2 bases for J; bases not matched to a gene: 4. The germline gives CDR1 SEHNR, CDR2 FQNEAQ (reference sequence). The CDR3 region has the DNA TGTGCCAGCAGCTCTCCGGGACAGGCCTACAATGAGCAGTTCTTC. Its translation: CASSSPGQAYNEQFF.

The chain is built from TRBV6-1 and TRBJ1-2, with 9 positions matching TRBD1. J gave up 5 bases and V 8 bases, and 12 bases lay outside the gene matches. This CDR3 region has 15 residues. CDR1 is MNHNS, CDR2 SASEGT, per germline. The CDR3 region has the DNA TGTGCCAGCTCTGAACAGGGGGCAATAGAATATGGCTACACCTTC. The encoded protein is CASSEQGAIEYGYTF.